The clone carrying this T cell receptor beta chain was found a few times. The germline V and J ends were trimmed by 1 base and 3 bases, with 13 bases remaining between them. The CDR3 loop spans 15 amino acids. Germline V gene sequence: CDR1 MNHNS, CDR2 SASEGT. Via MiXCR, TCRdb re-called the 5' RACE reads, giving one row per CDR3 protein. The table lists 350,000 to 600,000 distinct CDR3 sequences, more than 13% of them singletons. These data come from a study of identical twins. This sample was shared with a second study, whose subject was yellow fever vaccine responses in identical twins.

The rearrangement uses TRBV6-1 and TRBJ2-7, with D tentatively TRBD1 or TRBD2 (5 bases each). Material for sequencing was CD4+ T cells sorted from blood. The origin of this receptor is a young woman in good health. The CDR3 coding sequence is TGTGCCAGCAGTGAAGGCCCCGGGACGTACTACGAGCAGTACTTC. Protein sequence: CASSEGPGTYYEQYF.